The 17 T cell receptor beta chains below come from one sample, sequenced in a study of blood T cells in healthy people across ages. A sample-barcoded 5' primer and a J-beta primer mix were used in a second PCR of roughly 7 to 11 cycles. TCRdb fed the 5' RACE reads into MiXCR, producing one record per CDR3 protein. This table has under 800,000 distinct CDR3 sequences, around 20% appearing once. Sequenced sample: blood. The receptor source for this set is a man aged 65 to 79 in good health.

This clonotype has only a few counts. The CDR3 DNA reads as TGTGCCAGCAGAACTATAGCGGGAGGGCCATGGGAGCAGTACTTC. This translates into CASRTIAGGPWEQYF. The chain carries TRBV6-5 and TRBJ2-7; 11 bases agree with TRBD2. This CDR3 comprises 15 residues. Germline V gene lookup returns CDR1 MNHEY and CDR2 SVGAGI. J lost 7 bases, V lost 6 bases, and 11 bases had no gene match.

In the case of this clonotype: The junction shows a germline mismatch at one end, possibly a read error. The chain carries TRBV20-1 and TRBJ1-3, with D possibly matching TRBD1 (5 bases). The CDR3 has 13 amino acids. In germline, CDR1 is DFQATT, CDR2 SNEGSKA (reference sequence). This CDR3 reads CSFKQGEGNTVYF. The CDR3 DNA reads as TGCAGTTTTAAGCAGGGAGAAGGAAACACCGTATATTTT.

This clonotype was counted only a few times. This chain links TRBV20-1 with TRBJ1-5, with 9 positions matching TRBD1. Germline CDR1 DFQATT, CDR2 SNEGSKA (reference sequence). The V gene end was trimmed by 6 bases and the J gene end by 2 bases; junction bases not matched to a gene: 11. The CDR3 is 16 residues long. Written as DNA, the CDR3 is TGCAGTGCAACCGATTGGAGACAGGGGGGCAATCAGCCCCAGCATTTT. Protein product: CSATDWRQGGNQPQHF.

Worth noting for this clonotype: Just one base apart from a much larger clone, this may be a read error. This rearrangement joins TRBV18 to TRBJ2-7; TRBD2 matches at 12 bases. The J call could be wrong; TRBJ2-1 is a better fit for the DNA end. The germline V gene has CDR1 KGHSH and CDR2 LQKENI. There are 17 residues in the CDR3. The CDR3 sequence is CASSPSATSGRYNEQFF. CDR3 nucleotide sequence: TGTGCCAGCTCACCGTCAGCGACTAGCGGGAGATACAATGAGCAGTTCTTC.

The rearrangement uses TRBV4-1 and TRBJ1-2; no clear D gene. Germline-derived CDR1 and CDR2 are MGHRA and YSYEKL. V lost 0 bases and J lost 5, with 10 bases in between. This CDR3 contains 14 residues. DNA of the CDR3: TGCGCCAGCAGCCAAGATCAGTCGGATTATGGCTACACCTTC. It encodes CASSQDQSDYGYTF.

CDR3 in DNA: TGTGCTAGTGGTGCCTCGACTAGCGGGTCTTACAATGAGCAGTTCTTC. This translates into CASGASTSGSYNEQFF. The chain carries TRBV12-5 and TRBJ2-1; 10 nucleotides match TRBD2. There are 16 residues in the CDR3. V dropped 5 bases and J dropped 4; count of bases not matched to a gene: 8. Germline V gives CDR1 LGHNT, CDR2 FRNRAP.

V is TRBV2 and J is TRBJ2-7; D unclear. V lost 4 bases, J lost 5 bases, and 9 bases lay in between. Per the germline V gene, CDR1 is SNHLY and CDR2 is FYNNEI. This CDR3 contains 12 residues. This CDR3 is CASSGFSDEQYF. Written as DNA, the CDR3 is TGTGCCAGCAGTGGCTTCTCTGACGAGCAGTACTTC.

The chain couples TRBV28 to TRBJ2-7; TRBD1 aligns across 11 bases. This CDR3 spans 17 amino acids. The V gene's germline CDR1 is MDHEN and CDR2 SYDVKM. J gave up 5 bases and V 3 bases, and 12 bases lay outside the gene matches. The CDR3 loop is CASSFLLDRGLFDEQYF. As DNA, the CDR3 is TGTGCCAGCAGTTTCCTACTGGACAGGGGGCTTTTCGACGAGCAGTACTTC.

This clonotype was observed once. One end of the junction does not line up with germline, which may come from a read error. CDR3 bases: TGTGTCAGCAGTTACTCCCTTAGCCCTGGGGAGCTGTTTTTT. Protein: CVSSYSLSPGELFF. The chain is built from TRBV6-5 and TRBJ2-2, with D unclear. Germline V lookup: CDR1 MNHEY, CDR2 SVGAGI. The CDR3 has 14 residues.

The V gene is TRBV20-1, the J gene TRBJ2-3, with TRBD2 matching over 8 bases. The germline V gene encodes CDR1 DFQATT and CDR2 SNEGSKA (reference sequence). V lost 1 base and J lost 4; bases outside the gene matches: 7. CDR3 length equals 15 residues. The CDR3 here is CSARGQAGGSDTQYF. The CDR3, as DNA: TGCAGTGCTAGAGGACAGGCGGGGGGCTCAGATACGCAGTATTTT.

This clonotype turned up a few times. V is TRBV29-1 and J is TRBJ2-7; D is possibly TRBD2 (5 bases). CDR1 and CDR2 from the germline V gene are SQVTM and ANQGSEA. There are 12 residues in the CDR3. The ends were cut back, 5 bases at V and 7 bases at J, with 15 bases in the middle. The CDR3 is CSVSTGSGEQYF. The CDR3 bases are TGCAGCGTTTCTACGGGATCGGGGGAGCAGTACTTC.

The CDR3 sequence: CSVTGSGTSGRTGYEPYF. DNA for the CDR3: TGCAGCGTCACAGGATCCGGGACTAGCGGGAGAACGGGCTACGAGCCGTACTTC. The rearrangement joins TRBV29-1 to TRBJ2-5, with 14 nucleotides matching TRBD2. The germline V gene has CDR1 SQVTM and CDR2 ANQGSEA. The CDR3 sequence is 18 residues long. With V trimmed by 6 bases and J by 13 bases, 25 bases remained unmatched.

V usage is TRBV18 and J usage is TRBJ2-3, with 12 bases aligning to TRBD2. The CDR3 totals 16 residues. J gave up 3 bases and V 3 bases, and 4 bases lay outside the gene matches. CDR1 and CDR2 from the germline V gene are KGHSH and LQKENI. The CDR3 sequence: CASSPSTSGSTDTQYF. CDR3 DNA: TGTGCCAGCTCACCGTCGACTAGCGGGAGTACAGATACGCAGTATTTT.

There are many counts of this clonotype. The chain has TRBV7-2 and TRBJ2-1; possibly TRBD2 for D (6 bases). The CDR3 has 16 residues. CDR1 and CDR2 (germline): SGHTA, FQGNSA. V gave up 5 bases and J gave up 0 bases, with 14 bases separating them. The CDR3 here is CASSLVAASSYNEQFF. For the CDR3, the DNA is TGTGCCAGCAGCCTCGTAGCGGCGAGCTCCTACAATGAGCAGTTCTTC.

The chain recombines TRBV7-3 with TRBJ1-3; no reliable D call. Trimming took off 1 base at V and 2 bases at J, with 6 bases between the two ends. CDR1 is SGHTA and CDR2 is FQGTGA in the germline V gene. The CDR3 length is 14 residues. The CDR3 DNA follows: TGTGCCAGCAGCTTAAATGCACCTGGAAACACCATATATTTT. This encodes CASSLNAPGNTIYF.

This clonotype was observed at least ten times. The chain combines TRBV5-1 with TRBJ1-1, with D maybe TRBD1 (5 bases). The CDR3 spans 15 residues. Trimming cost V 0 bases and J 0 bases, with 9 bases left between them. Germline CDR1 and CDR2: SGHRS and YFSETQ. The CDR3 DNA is TGCGCCAGCAGCTTGGGAGGGGCCCTGAACACTGAAGCTTTCTTT. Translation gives CASSLGGALNTEAFF.

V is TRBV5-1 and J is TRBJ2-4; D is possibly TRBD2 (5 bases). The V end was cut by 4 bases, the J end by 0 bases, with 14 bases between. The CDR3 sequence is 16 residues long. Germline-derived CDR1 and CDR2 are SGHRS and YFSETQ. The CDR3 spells CASSPGGPSAKNIQYF. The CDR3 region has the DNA TGCGCCAGCAGCCCCGGAGGTCCATCAGCCAAAAACATTCAGTACTTC.